This entry is about one TCR beta chain. Its antigen remains unidentified. The entry originates in a study of beta chain features in type 1 diabetes. Every isolated RNA sample was fully reverse transcribed, so sequencing captured expressed TCRB transcripts. This table comes from immunoSEQ multiplex PCR, and its TCRdb copy is limited to in-frame clones, with some not included. The table shows some 250,000 clones, with about 15% occurring only once. General study points: Because the template was cDNA, high-expressing cells might be over-represented. Among all four CD4+ subsets, Type 1 diabetes patients had TCRB CDR3s that were moderately but significantly shorter.

This CDR3 region has 15 residues. The germline V gene has CDR1 SNHLY and CDR2 FYNNEI. Trimming removed 1 base at V and 4 bases at J, with 11 bases between. This TCR came from a man aged 25 to 45 with type 1 diabetes. J is TRBJ2-1 and V is TRBV2; D perhaps matches TRBD2 (5 bases). The specimen was naive CD4+ T cells from blood. CDR3 nucleotide sequence: TGTGCCAGCAGTGAAGACCTAGCCGAATACAATGAGCAGTTCTTC. Its protein product is CASSEDLAEYNEQFF.